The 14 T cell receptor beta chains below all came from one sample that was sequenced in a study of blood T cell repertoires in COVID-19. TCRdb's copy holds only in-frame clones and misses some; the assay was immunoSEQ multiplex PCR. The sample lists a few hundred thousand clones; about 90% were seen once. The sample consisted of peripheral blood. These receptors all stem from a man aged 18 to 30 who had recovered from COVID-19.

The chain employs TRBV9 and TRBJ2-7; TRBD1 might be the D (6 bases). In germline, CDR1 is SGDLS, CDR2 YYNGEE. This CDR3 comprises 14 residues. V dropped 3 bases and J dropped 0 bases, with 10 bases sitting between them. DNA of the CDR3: TGTGCCAGCAGCGGGGACATCTTCTCCTACGAGCAGTACTTC. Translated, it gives CASSGDIFSYEQYF.

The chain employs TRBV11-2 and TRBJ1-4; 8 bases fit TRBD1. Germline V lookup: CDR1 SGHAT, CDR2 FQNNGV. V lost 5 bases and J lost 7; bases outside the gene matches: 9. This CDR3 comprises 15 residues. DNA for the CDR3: TGTGCCAGCAGCCAGACAGGGGCCGGAGGTGAAAAACTGTTTTTT. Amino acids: CASSQTGAGGEKLFF.

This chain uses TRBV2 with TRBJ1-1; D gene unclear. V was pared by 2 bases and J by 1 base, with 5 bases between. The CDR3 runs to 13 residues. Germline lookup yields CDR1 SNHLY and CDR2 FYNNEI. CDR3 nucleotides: TGTGCCAGCAGTGAACAGAAGAACACTGAAGCTTTCTTT. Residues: CASSEQKNTEAFF.

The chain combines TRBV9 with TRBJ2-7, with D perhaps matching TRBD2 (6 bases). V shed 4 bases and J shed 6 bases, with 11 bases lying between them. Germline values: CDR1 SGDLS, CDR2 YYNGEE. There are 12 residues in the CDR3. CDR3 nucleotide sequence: TGTGCCAGCAGCCCTCAAGCGGGCGAGCAGTACTTC. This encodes CASSPQAGEQYF.

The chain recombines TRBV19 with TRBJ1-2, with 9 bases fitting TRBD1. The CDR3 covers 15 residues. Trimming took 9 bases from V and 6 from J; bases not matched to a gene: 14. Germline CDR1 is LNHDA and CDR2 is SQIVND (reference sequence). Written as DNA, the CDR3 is TGTGCCAGCCAGACCCGGGGACAGGGAGCAGATGGCTACACCTTC. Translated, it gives CASQTRGQGADGYTF.

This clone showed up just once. The CDR3 spells CASSPIGDYEQYF. In DNA, the CDR3 is TGTGCCAGCTCACCAATAGGGGACTACGAGCAGTACTTC. The V gene is TRBV18, the J gene TRBJ2-7, with D possibly TRBD1 on 5 matching bases. V shed 2 bases and J shed 3 bases, with 8 bases lying between them. CDR1 and CDR2 from the germline V gene are KGHSH and LQKENI. This CDR3 spans 13 amino acids.

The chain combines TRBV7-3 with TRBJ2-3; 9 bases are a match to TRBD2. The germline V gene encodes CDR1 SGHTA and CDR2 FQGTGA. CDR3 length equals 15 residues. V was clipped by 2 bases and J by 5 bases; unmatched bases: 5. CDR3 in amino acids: CASSLSSGAGDTQYF. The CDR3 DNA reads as TGTGCCAGCAGCTTATCTAGCGGGGCAGGAGATACGCAGTATTTT.

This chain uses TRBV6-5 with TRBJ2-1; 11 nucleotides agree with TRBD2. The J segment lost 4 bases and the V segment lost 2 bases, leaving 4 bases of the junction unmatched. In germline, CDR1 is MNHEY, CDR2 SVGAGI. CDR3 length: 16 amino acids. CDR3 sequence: CASSYNLAGGYNEQFF. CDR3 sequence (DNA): TGTGCCAGCAGTTACAATCTAGCGGGGGGATACAATGAGCAGTTCTTC.

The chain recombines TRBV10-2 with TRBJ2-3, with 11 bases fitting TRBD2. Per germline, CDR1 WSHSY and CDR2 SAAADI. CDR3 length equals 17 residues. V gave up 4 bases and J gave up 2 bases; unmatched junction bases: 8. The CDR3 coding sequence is TGCGCCAGCAGTGTCCCAGGACTAGCGGGCGACACAGATACGCAGTATTTT. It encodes CASSVPGLAGDTDTQYF.

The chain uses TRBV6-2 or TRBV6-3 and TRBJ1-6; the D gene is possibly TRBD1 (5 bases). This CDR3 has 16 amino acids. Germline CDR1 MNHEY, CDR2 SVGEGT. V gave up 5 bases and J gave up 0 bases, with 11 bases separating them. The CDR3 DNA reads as TGTGCCAGCAGTGCCCGACAGACCTCCTATAATTCACCCCTCCACTTT. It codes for CASSARQTSYNSPLHF.

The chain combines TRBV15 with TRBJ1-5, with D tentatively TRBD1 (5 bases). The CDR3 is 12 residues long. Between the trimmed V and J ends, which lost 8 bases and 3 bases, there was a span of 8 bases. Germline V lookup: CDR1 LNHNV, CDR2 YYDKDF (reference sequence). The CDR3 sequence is CATWDYNQPQHF. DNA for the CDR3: TGTGCCACCTGGGACTACAATCAGCCCCAGCATTTT.

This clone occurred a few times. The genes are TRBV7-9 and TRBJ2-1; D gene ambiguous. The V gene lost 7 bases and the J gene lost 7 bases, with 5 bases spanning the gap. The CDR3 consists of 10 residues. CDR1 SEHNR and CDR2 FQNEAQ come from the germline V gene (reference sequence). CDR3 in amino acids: CASTQNEQFF. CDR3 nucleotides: TGTGCCAGCACCCAGAATGAGCAGTTCTTC. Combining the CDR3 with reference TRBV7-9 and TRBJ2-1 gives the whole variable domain DTGVSQNPRHKITKRGQNVTFRCDPISEHNRLYWYRQTLGQGPEFLTYFQNEAQLEKSRLLSDRFSAERPKGSFSTLEIQRTEQGDSAMYLCASTQNEQFFGPGTRLTVL.

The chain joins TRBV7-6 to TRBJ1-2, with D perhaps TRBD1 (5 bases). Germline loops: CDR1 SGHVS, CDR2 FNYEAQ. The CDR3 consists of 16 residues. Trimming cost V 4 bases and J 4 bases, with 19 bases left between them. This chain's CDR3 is CASSWGQDGGPYGYTF. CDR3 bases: TGTGCCAGCAGCTGGGGCCAGGACGGAGGGCCCTATGGCTACACCTTC.

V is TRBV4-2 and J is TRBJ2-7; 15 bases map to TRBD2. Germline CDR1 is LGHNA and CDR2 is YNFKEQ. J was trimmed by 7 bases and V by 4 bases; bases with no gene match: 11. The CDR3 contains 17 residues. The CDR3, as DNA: TGTGCCAGCAGCCCGTGGACTAGCGGGAGGGCCGGGGGAGAGCAGTACTTC. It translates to CASSPWTSGRAGGEQYF.